This TCR beta chain was sequenced during a study of T cells in women clearing cervical HPV infection. For the study at large: Controls' single incident HPV16 infection cleared within 12 months without precancer.

Using immunoSEQ multiplex PCR, the repertoire was profiled, and TCRdb retains in-frame clones only, with some absent. The data include approximately 16,000 clones; the top ten clones carry roughly 7.9%. Trimming shortened V by 4 bases and J by 4 bases, and 11 bases separated the two germline ends. CDR3 size: 14 residues. Germline V gives CDR1 ENHRY, CDR2 SYGVKD. Comments on this clone: The read falls 3 residues short of the CDR3 end, and the missing part is taken from the germline J gene.

The origin of this receptor is a woman between 18 and 70 years old with a cervical HPV16 infection that either progressed to CIN3+ or cleared (not recorded which). This chain connects TRBV10-3 to TRBJ2-1; maybe TRBD2 (6 bases). The sequenced material came from blood buffy coat. CDR3 region: CAISGLVGYNEQFF. CDR3 DNA, as far as it was read: TGTGCCATCAGTGGACTAGTGGGTTACAATGAG.